These 16 T cell receptor beta chains share one sample of origin, sequenced in a study of vaccination and CD4 T cells after COVID-19. Treatment here: approximately nine-day PBMC culture with coronavirus spike peptide pools or control peptides (ViraFEST assay). Sequenced with the Oncomine TCR Beta short-read assay was DNA taken from cultured CD4+ T cells. From the PCR reads, TCRdb called clonotypes with MiXCR, one entry per CDR3 protein. The table includes around 3,300 distinct CDR3 sequences, 70% to 85% detected once. Their specific antigens are unknown. Material for sequencing was CD4+ T cells from blood, cultured in vitro. Receptor source: a human donor who had recovered from COVID-19.

This clonotype was detected only once. V gene TRBV10-3 combines with J gene TRBJ1-3; D might be TRBD1 (6 bases). V lost 6 bases, J lost 6 bases, and 15 bases lay in between. Germline V gene sequence: CDR1 ENHRY, CDR2 SYGVKD. The CDR3 spans 14 residues. The CDR3, as DNA: TGTGCCATCAGGAGGACAGCTATGTTAAACACCATATATTTT. Translating it yields CAIRRTAMLNTIYF.

This clonotype is labeled as medium-sized. The chain employs TRBV5-1 and TRBJ1-1; maybe TRBD1 (5 bases). Trimming removed 0 bases from V and 3 bases from J, with 9 bases in between. The CDR3 covers 14 residues. Germline assignment: CDR1 SGHRS and CDR2 YFSETQ. CDR3 coding DNA: TGCGCCAGCAGCTTGGAGTTGGGGGACACTGAAGCTTTCTTT. Translating it yields CASSLELGDTEAFF.

This clonotype was detected a few times. The chain is built from TRBV19 and TRBJ2-3; 12 bases align to TRBD2. The CDR3 sequence is 16 residues long. CDR1 LNHDA and CDR2 SQIVND come from the germline V gene (reference sequence). The junction had 6 bases not matched to a gene; V was cut back by 3 bases and J by 5 bases. DNA for the CDR3: TGTGCCAGTAGTATCGGGCTAGCGGGGGGGAGAGATACGCAGTATTTT. Translating gives CASSIGLAGGRDTQYF.

The chain employs TRBV6-1 and TRBJ1-4, with 10 bases lining up with TRBD1. Trimming at V came to 5 bases and at J to 5 bases, leaving 8 bases not matched to a gene. The CDR3 runs 16 residues. Germline-derived CDR1 and CDR2 are MNHNS and SASEGT. The CDR3 region is CASSNRPGQGNEKLFF. CDR3 bases: TGTGCCAGCAGTAACCGACCGGGACAGGGGAATGAAAAACTGTTTTTT.

The chain is built from TRBV6-1 and TRBJ2-7, with D uncertain. The ends were cut back, 11 bases at V and 2 bases at J, with 13 bases in the middle. Germline lookup yields CDR1 MNHNS and CDR2 SASEGT. The CDR3 is 12 residues long. CDR3 DNA sequence: TGTGCCGCCCAGCTTGCGGCCTACGAGCAGTACTTC. It codes for CAAQLAAYEQYF.

The CDR3 sequence: CASGDRGRGYTF. Here the CDR3 DNA reads TGTGCTAGTGGGGACAGGGGTCGCGGCTACACCTTC. This sequence joins TRBV12-5 and TRBJ1-2; 9 bases match TRBD1. CDR1 LGHNT and CDR2 FRNRAP come from the germline V gene. The length of the CDR3 is 12 residues. V trimming: 6 bases; J trimming: 8 bases; junction bases outside the gene matches: 4.

This sequence joins TRBV6-5 and TRBJ2-2; TRBD1 might be the D (6 bases). The ends were cut back, 4 bases at V and 0 bases at J, with 15 bases in the middle. The CDR3 is made up of 17 amino acids. Per germline, CDR1 MNHEY and CDR2 SVGAGI. The CDR3 loop is CASSLRPGTTNTGELFF. CDR3 DNA sequence: TGTGCCAGCAGTTTGAGACCAGGGACAACGAACACCGGGGAGCTGTTTTTT.

The chain combines TRBV5-1 with TRBJ1-4, with 8 bases identical to TRBD1. The CDR3 is 13 amino acids. Germline V gene data show CDR1 as SGHRS and CDR2 as YFSETQ. J lost 10 bases, V lost 4 bases, and 6 bases had no gene match. CDR3 protein: CASSAGQGAKLFF. The CDR3 DNA reads as TGCGCCAGCAGCGCCGGACAGGGTGCAAAACTGTTTTTT.

The rearrangement uses TRBV7-2 and TRBJ2-7, with 7 nucleotides matching TRBD1. Germline CDR1 SGHTA, CDR2 FQGNSA. With V trimmed by 3 bases and J by 3 bases, 5 bases remained unmatched. The CDR3 has 14 amino acids. The CDR3 region is CASSFTGAFYEQYF. The CDR3 bases are TGTGCCAGCAGCTTCACAGGGGCGTTCTACGAGCAGTACTTC. The variable domain in full, with the rest retrieved from reference TRBV7-2 and TRBJ2-7, is GAGVSQSPSNKVTEKGKDVELRCDPISGHTALYWYRQSLGQGLEFLIYFQGNSAPDKSGLPSDRFSAERTGGSVSTLTIQRTQQEDSAVYLCASSFTGAFYEQYFGPGTRLTVT.

CDR3 nucleotide sequence: TGTGCCAGCAGCATAAGCCGAGGCGGGACAGGGGTTCTTGGCTACACCTTC. Translated, it gives CASSISRGGTGVLGYTF. The chain is built from TRBV7-2 and TRBJ1-2; TRBD1 agrees at 10 bases. The CDR3 covers 17 residues. CDR1 is SGHTA, CDR2 FQGNSA, per germline. V lost 5 bases, J lost 7 bases, and 16 bases stayed unmatched.

The rearrangement joins TRBV6-1 to TRBJ1-2, with no clear D. The CDR3 loop spans 14 amino acids. In germline, CDR1 is MNHNS, CDR2 SASEGT. The V end was cut by 6 bases, the J end by 6 bases, with 17 bases between. In DNA form, the CDR3 reads TGTGCCAGCAGACTCCCGCAAGCTAAGGATGGCTACACCTTC. The encoded protein is CASRLPQAKDGYTF.

V is TRBV7-3 and J is TRBJ2-1; TRBD2 is a possible D gene (7 bases). Trimming took 3 bases from V and 4 from J, leaving 13 bases between them. Looked up from germline, CDR1 is SGHTA and CDR2 is FQGTGA. This CDR3 spans 15 amino acids. DNA for the CDR3: TGTGCCAGCAGCTTGGGGGGGCCGGGTTACAATGAGCAGTTCTTC. The encoded protein is CASSLGGPGYNEQFF.

The V call is TRBV6-1, the J call TRBJ1-2; no reliable D call. The CDR3 runs 15 residues. Germline CDR1 and CDR2: MNHNS and SASEGT. The V and J ends lost 2 bases and 9 bases respectively, with 19 bases between them. The CDR3 bases are TGTGCCAGCAGTGAAACCTCCTTTCGAATAAGGAGCTACACCTTC. It codes for CASSETSFRIRSYTF.

The chain employs TRBV15 and TRBJ2-3; D not certain. Germline CDR1 LNHNV, CDR2 YYDKDF (reference sequence). CDR3 length equals 14 residues. V was pared by 0 bases and J by 7 bases, with 11 bases between. CDR3 sequence: CATSRETGRNTQYF. The CDR3 DNA reads TGTGCCACCAGCAGAGAAACCGGACGGAATACGCAGTATTTT.

V and J are TRBV7-2 and TRBJ1-5; D is unclear. Germline lookup yields CDR1 SGHTA and CDR2 FQGNSA. The CDR3 extends over 15 amino acids. V was clipped by 1 base and J by 0 bases, with 7 bases between them. This chain's CDR3 is CASSLGRNSNQPQHF. In DNA, the CDR3 is TGTGCCAGCAGCTTAGGACGGAATAGCAATCAGCCCCAGCATTTT.

V usage is TRBV5-4 and J usage is TRBJ2-2; tentatively, D is TRBD1 (5 bases). V was shortened by 6 bases and J by 7 bases, with 25 bases between the two germline ends. The germline gives CDR1 SGHNT, CDR2 YYREEE (reference sequence). The length of the CDR3 is 17 residues. The CDR3 DNA reads as TGTGCCAGCACCGCCGAGACGACAGTCCCCACCAACGGGGAGCTGTTTTTT. Amino acids: CASTAETTVPTNGELFF.